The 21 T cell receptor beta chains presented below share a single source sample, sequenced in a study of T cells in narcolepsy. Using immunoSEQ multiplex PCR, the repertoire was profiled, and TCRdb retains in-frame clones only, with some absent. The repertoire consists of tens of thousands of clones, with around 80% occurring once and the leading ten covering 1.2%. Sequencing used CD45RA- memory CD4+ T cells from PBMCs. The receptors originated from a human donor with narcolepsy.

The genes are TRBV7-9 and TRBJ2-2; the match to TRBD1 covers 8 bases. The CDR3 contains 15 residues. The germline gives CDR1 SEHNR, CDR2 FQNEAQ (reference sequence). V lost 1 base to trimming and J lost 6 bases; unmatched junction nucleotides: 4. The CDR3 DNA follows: TGTGCCAGCAGCTTAGACGCGACAGGGGCCGGGGAGCTGTTTTTT. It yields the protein CASSLDATGAGELFF.

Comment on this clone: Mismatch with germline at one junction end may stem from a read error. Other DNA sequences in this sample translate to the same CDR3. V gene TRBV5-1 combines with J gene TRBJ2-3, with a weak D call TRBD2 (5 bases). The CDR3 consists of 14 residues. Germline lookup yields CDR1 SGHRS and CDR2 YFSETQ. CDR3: CASNIDYSTDTQYF. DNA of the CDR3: TGCGCCAGCAACATAGACTATAGCACAGATACACAGTATTTT.

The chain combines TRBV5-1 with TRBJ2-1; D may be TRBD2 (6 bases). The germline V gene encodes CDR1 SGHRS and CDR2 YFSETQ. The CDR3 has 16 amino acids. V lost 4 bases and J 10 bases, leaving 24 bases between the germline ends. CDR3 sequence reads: CASSASTYLTRREQFF. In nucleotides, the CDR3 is TGCGCCAGCAGCGCTTCTACTTACCTGACTAGAAGGGAGCAGTTCTTC.

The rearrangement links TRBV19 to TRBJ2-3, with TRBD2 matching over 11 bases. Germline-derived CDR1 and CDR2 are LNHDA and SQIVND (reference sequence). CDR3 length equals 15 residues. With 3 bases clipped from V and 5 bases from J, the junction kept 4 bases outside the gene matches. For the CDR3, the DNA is TGTGCCAGTAGTATGACTAGCGGGGTGGGAGATACGCAGTATTTT. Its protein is CASSMTSGVGDTQYF.

In nucleotides, the CDR3 is TGTGCCATCAGTGCAATTGGGGAGACAAGCTCCTACGAGCAGTACTTC. This codes for CAISAIGETSSYEQYF. V is TRBV10-3 and J is TRBJ2-5; possible D gene TRBD2, 5 bases. The J call may not be correct, given that the DNA end is closer to TRBJ2-7. From germline, CDR1 is ENHRY and CDR2 SYGVKD. This CDR3 is built from 16 residues.

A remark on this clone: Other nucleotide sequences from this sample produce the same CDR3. The CDR3 sequence: CASSDRENSPLHF. The CDR3 nucleotides read TGTGCCAGCTCGGACAGGGAGAATTCACCCCTCCACTTT. The chain employs TRBV18 and TRBJ1-6; the match to TRBD1 covers 8 bases. Germline lookup yields CDR1 KGHSH and CDR2 LQKENI. The CDR3 has 13 residues. Trimming at V came to 6 bases and at J to 7 bases, leaving 2 bases not matched to a gene.

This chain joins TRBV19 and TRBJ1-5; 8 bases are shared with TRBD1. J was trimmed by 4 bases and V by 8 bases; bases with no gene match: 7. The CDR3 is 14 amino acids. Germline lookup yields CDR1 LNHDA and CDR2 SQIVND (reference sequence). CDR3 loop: CASGRNRGNQPQHF. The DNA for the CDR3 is TGTGCCAGTGGACGAAACAGGGGGAATCAGCCCCAGCATTTT.

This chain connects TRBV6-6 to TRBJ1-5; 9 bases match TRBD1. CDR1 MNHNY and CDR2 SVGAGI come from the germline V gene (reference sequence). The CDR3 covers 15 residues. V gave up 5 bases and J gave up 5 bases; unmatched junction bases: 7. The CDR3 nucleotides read TGTGCCAGCAGTCCCGGACAGGGGTGGTATCAGCCCCAGCATTTT. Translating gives CASSPGQGWYQPQHF.

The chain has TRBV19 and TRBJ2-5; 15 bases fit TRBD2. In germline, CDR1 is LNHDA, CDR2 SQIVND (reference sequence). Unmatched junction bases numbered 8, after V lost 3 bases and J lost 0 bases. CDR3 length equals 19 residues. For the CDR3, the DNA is TGTGCCAGTAGTATCGCCTTCGGGACTAGCGGGGGGAACCAAGAGACCCAGTACTTC. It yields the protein CASSIAFGTSGGNQETQYF.

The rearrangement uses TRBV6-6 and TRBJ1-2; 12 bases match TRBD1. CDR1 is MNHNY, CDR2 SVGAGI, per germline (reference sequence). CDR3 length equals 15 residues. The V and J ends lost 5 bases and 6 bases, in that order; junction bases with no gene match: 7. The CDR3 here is CASSGTGGKGDGYTF. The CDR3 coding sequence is TGTGCCAGCAGTGGGACAGGGGGCAAAGGGGATGGCTACACCTTC.

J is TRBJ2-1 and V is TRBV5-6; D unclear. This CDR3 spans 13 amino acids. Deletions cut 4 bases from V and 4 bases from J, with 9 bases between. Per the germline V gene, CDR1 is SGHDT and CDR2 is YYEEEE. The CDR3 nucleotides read TGTGCCAGCAGCCGAAAGATATACAATGAGCAGTTCTTC. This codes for CASSRKIYNEQFF.

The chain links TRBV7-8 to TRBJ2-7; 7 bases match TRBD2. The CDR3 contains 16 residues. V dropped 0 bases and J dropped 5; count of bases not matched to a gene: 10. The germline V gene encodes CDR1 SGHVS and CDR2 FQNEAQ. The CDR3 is CASSLAPSTSFHEQYF. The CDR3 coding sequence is TGTGCCAGCAGCTTAGCCCCTTCGACTAGCTTCCACGAGCAGTACTTC.

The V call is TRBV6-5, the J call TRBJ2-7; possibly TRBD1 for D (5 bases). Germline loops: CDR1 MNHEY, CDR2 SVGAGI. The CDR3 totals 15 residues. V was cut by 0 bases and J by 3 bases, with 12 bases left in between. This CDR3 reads CASSYSAGKSYEQYF. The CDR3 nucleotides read TGTGCCAGCAGTTACTCGGCAGGGAAGAGCTACGAGCAGTACTTC.

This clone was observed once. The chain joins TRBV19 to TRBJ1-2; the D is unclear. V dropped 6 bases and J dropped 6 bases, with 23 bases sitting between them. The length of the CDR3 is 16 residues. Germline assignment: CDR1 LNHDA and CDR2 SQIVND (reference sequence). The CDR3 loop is CASSLHRPGQTNGYTF. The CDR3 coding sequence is TGTGCCAGTAGCCTTCACCGGCCCGGGCAGACGAATGGCTACACCTTC.

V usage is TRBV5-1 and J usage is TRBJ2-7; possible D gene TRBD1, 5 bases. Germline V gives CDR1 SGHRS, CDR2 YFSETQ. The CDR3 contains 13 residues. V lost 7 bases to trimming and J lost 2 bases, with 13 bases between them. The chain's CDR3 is CASSPLGAYEQYF. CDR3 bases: TGCGCCAGCTCCCCCCTAGGGGCCTACGAGCAGTACTTC. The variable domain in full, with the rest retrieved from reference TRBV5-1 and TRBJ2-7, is KAGVTQTPRYLIKTRGQQVTLSCSPISGHRSVSWYQQTPGQGLQFLFEYFSETQRNKGNFPGRFSGRQFSNSRSEMNVSTLELGDSALYLCASSPLGAYEQYFGPGTRLTVT.

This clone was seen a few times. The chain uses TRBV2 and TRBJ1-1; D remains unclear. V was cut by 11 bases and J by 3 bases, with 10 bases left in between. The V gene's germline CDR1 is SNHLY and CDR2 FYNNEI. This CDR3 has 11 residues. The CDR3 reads CASGVYTEAFF. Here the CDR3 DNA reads TGTGCCTCCGGGGTTTACACTGAAGCTTTCTTT.

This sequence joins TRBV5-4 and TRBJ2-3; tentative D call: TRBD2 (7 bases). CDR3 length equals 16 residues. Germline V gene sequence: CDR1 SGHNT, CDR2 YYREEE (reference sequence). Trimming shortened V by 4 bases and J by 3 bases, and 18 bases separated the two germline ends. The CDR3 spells CASSPGGRGGTDTQYF. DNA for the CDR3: TGTGCCAGCAGCCCGGGGGGCAGGGGAGGGACAGATACGCAGTATTTT.

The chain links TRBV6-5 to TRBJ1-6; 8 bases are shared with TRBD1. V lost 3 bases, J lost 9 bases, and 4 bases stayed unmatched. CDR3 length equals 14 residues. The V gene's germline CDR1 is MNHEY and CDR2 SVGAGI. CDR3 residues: CASSYGQGGSPLHF. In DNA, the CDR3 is TGTGCCAGCAGTTATGGACAGGGTGGTTCACCCCTCCACTTT.

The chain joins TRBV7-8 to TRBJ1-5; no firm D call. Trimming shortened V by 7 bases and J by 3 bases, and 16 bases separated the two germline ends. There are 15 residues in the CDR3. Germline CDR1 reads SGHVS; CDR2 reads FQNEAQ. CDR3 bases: TGTGCCAGCAACAAAGATCGACTTCTCAATCAGCCCCAGCATTTT. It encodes CASNKDRLLNQPQHF.

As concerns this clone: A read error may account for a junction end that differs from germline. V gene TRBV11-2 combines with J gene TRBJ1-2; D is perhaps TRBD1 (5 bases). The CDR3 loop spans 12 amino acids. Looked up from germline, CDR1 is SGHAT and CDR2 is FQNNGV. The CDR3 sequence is CASSIEGYGYTF. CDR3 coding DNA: TGTGCCAGCAGCATAGAGGGGTATGGCTACACCTTC.

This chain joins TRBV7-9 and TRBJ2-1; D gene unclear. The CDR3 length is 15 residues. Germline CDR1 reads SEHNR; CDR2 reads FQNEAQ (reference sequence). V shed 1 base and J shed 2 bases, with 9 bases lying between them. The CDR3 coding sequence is TGTGCCAGCAGCTTAGTTTGGGCAGCCTACAATGAGCAGTTCTTC. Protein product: CASSLVWAAYNEQFF.